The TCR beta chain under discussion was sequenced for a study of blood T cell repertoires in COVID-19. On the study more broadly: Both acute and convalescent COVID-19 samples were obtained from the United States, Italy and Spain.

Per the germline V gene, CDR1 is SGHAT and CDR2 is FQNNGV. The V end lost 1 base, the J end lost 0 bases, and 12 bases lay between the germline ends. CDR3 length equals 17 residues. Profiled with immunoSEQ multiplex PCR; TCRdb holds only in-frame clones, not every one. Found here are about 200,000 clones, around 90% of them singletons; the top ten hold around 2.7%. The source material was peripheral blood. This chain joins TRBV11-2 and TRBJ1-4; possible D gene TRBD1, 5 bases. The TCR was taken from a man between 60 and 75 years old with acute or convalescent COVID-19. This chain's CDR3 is CASSLGNRFPTNEKLFF. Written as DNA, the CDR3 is TGTGCCAGCAGCTTAGGTAACAGGTTTCCAACTAATGAAAAACTGTTTTTT.